This T cell receptor (beta chain) was captured by sequencing in a study of cytomegalovirus exposure and HLA in healthy donors. CDR3 size: 14 residues. Unmatched junction bases numbered 8, after V lost 2 bases and J lost 7 bases. Germline loops: CDR1 GTSNPN, CDR2 SVGIG (reference sequence). Use of 60 Vbeta and 13 Jbeta primers characterized the PCR. Using immunoSEQ multiplex PCR, the repertoire was profiled, and TCRdb retains in-frame clones only, with some absent. This table holds more than 110,000 clones, 80% found once. The sequenced sample was PBMCs. This TCR derives from a man between 50 and 59 years old in good health and CMV-seronegative. The rearrangement links TRBV30 to TRBJ2-1, with 7 nucleotides matching TRBD2. The CDR3 loop is CAWSPGTTSNEQFF. The DNA of the CDR3 is TGTGCCTGGAGTCCAGGGACTACTTCTAATGAGCAGTTCTTC.